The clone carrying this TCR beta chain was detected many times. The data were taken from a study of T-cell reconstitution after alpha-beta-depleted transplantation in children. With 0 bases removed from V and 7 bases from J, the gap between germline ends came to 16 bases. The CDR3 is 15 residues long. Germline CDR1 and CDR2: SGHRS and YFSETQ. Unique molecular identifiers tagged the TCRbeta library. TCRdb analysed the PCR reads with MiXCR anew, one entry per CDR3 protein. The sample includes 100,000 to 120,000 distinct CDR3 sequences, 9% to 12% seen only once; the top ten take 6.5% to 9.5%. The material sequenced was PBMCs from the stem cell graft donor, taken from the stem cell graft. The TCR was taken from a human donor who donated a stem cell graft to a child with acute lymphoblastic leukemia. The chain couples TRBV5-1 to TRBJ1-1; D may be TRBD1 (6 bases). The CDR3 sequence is CASSLDQGSVSEAFF. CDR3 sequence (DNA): TGCGCCAGCAGCTTGGACCAGGGGTCGGTGAGTGAAGCTTTCTTT.